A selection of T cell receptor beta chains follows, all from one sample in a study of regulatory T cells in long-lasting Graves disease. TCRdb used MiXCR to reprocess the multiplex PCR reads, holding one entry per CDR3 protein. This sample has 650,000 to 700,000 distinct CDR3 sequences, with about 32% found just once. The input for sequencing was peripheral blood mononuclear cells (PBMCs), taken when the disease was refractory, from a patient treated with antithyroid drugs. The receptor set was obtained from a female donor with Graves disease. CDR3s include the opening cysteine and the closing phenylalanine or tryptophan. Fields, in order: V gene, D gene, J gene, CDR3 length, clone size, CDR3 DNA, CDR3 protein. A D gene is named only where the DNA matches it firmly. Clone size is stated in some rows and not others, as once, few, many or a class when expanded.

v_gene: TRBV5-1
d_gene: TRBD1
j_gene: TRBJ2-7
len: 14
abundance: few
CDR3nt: TGCGCCAGCAGCTTGTCAGGGGGCGCCTACGAGCAGTACTTC
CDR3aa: CASSLSGGAYEQYF

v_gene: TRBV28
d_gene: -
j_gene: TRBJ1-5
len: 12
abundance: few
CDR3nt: TGTGCCACTCGGGGAGCCAATCAGCCCCAGCATTTT
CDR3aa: CATRGANQPQHF

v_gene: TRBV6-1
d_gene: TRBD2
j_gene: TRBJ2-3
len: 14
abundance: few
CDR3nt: TGTGCCAGCTCTTTTGGCGGGAGCGCAGATACGCAGTATTTT
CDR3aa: CASSFGGSADTQYF

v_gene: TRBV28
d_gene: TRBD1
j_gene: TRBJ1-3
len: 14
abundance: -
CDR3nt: TGTGCCAGCATCCTCCAGGGGGGAGGAAACACCATATATTTT
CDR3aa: CASILQGGGNTIYF

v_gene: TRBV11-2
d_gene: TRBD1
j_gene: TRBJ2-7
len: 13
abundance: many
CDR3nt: TGTGCCAGCCAGAGGAACAGGGGAAGCGAGCAGTACTTC
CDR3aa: CASQRNRGSEQYF

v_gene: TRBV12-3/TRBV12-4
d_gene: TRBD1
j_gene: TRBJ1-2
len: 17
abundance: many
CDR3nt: TGTGCCAGCAAACTCCCCGGGACAGGGGGCGCATGGTATGGCTACACCTTC
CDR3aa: CASKLPGTGGAWYGYTF

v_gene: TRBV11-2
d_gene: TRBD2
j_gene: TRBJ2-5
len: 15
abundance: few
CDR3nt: TGTGCCAGCAGCTTAGACGGGACTACCCAAGAGACCCAGTACTTC
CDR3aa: CASSLDGTTQETQYF

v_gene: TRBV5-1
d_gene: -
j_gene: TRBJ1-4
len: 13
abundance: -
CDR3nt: TGCGCCAGCAGACCCGACGTGCGTGAAAAACTGTTTTTT
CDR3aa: CASRPDVREKLFF

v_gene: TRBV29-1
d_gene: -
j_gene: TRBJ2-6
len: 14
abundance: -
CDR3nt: TGCAGCGTTGAACGAGGGACTGGGGCCAACGTCCTGACTTTC
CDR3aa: CSVERGTGANVLTF

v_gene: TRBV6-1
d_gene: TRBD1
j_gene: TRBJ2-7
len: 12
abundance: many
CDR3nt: TGTGCCAGCAGGGATACAGGGGCCGAGCAGTACTTC
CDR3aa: CASRDTGAEQYF

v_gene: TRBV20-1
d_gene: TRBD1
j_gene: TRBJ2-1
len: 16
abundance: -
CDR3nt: TGCAGTGCTAGAGCGGGGAGGGGGACAGGGCAGAATGAGCAGTTCTTC
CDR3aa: CSARAGRGTGQNEQFF

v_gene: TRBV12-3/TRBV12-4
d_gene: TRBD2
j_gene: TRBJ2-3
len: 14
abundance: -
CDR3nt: TGTGCCAGCACCCCTAGCGGGATGAGAGATACGCAGTATTTT
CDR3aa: CASTPSGMRDTQYF

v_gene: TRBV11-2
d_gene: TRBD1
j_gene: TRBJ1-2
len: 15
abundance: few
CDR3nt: TGTGCCAGCAGCCCCGGCCCGGGACAGGGTTATGGCTACACCTTC
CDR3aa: CASSPGPGQGYGYTF

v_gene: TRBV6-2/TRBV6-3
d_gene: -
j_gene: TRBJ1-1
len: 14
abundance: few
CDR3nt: TGTGCCAGCAGTTACCGGACAGAGAACACTGAAGCTTTCTTT
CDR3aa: CASSYRTENTEAFF

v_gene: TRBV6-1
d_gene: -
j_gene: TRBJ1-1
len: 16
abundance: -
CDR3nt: TGTGCCAGCAGCCGACCCCTCTGGACAGAAAACACTGAAGCTTTCTTT
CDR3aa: CASSRPLWTENTEAFF

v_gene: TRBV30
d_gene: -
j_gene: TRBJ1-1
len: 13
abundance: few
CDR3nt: TGTGCCTGGAGCTCCAGCTCGGACACTGAAGCTTTCTTT
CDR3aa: CAWSSSSDTEAFF

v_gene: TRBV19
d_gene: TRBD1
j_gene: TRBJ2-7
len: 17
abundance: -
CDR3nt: TGTGCCAGTAGTCCTCCCCCCCGGACAGGGGAGGTTCACGAGCAGTACTTC
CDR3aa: CASSPPPRTGEVHEQYF

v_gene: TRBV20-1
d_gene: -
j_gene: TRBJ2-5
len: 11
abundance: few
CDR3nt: TGCAGTGCCATGCGCGAAGAGACCCAGTACTTC
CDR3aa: CSAMREETQYF

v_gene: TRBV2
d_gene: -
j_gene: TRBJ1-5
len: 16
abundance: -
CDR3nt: TGTGCCAGCAGTGAGAGTTTTGGGGGGCGCCAAGGGCCCCAGCATTTT
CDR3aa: CASSESFGGRQGPQHF

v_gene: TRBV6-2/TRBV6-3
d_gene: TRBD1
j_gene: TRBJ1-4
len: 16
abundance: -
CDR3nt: TGTGCCAGCAGTTACCCCGGGACAGTCAACGGTGAAAAACTGTTTTTT
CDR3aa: CASSYPGTVNGEKLFF

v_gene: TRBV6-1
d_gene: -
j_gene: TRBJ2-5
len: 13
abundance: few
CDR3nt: TGTGCCAGCACCGTGGACGGAGTGGGGACCCAGTACTTC
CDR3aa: CASTVDGVGTQYF

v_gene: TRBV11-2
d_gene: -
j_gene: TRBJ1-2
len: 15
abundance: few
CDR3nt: TGTGCCAGCAGCTTAGATCCATCCCTGGCAGGGATGAGGACCTTC
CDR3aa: CASSLDPSLAGMRTF

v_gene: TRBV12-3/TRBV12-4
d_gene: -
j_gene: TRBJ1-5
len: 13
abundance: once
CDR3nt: TGTGCCAGCAATTCGGAGGGCCGGCAGACCCAGCATTTT
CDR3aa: CASNSEGRQTQHF

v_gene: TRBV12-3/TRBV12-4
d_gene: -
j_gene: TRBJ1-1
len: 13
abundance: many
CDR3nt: TGTGCCAGCAGTTTTCTAATGAACACTGAAGCTTTCTTT
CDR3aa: CASSFLMNTEAFF

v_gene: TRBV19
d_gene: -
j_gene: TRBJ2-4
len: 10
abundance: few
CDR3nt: TGTGCCAGTGGGGAAAACATTCAGTACTTC
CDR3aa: CASGENIQYF

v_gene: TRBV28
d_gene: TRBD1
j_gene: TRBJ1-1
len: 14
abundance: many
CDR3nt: TGTGCCAGCAGTCGGACAGGGCCCGCCACTGAAGCTTTCTTT
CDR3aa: CASSRTGPATEAFF

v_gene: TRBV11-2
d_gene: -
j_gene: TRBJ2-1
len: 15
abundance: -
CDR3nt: TGTGCCAGCATCCCATTAGATTCCTCTTACAATGAGCAGTTCTTC
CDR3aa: CASIPLDSSYNEQFF

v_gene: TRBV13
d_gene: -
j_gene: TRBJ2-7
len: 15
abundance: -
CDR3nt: TGTGCCAGCAGCAGAGGTCGGGAGCTGCCCTACGAGCAGTACTTC
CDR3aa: CASSRGRELPYEQYF

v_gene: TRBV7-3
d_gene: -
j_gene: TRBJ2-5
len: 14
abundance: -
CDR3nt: TGTGCCAGCATCCTCCGGGGTCCAAAAGAGACCCAGTACTTC
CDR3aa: CASILRGPKETQYF

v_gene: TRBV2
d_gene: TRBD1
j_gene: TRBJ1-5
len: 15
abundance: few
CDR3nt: TGTGCCAGCAGTGAAGGAGGGACAGGGAATCAGCCCCAGCATTTT
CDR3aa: CASSEGGTGNQPQHF

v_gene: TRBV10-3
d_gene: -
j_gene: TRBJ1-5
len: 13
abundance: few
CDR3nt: TGTGCCATCAGTGACAGGGACGGTCAGCCCCAGCATTTT
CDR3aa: CAISDRDGQPQHF

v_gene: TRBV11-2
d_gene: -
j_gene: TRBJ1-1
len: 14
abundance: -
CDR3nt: TGTGCCAGCAGCTCCCGAAGGGATTACACTGAAGCTTTCTTT
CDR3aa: CASSSRRDYTEAFF

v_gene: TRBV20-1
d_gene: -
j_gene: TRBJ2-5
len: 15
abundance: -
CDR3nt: TGCAGTGCTAGAGATTTTGGAATGGGCCAAGAGACCCAGTACTTC
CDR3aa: CSARDFGMGQETQYF

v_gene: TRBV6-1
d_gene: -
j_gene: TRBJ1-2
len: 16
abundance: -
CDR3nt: TGTGCCAGCAGTAAAGACAGGCCGGTAGCTAACTATGGCTACACCTTC
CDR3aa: CASSKDRPVANYGYTF

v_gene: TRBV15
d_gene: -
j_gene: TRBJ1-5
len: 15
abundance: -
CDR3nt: TGTGCCACCAGCAGAGATGGGGATAGCAATCAGCCCCAGCATTTT
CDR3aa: CATSRDGDSNQPQHF

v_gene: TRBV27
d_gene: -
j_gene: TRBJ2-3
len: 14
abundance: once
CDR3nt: TGTGCCGGCCTCCGACAGGCTTTTCCAGATACGCAGTATTTT
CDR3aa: CAGLRQAFPDTQYF

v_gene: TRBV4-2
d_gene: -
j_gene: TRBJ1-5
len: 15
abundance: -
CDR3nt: TGTGCCAGCAGCTTCGGTAGGGGACGGGATCAGCCCCAGCATTTT
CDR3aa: CASSFGRGRDQPQHF

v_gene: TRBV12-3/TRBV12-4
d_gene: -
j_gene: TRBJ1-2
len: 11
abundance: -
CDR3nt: TGTGCCAGCACCCTTAACTATGGCTACACCTTC
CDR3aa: CASTLNYGYTF

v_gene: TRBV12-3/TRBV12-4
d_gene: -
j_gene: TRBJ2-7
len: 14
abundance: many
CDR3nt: TGTGCCAGCAGGAACGGTCGGAGATCCTACGAGCAGTACTTC
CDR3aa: CASRNGRRSYEQYF

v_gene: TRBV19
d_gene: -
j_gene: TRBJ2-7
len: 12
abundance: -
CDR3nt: TGTGCCAGTACCGGGACTTCGTACGAGCAGTACTTC
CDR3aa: CASTGTSYEQYF

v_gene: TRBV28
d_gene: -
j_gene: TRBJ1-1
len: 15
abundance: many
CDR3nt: TGTGCCAGCAGTTTATGGGGCACCTCAGCCACTGAAGCTTTCTTT
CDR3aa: CASSLWGTSATEAFF

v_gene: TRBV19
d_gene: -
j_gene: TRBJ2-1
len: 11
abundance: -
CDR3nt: TGTGCCAGTAGCCACGGTCCTGACCAGTTCTTC
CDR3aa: CASSHGPDQFF

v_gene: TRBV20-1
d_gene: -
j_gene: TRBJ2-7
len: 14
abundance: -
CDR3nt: TGCAGTGCTAGAGATTCGAGGCTAGTTTACGAGCAGTACTTC
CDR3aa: CSARDSRLVYEQYF

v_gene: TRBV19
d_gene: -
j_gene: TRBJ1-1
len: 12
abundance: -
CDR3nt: TGTGCCAGTAGTATTGGTGGGGCTCAAGCTTTCTTT
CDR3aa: CASSIGGAQAFF

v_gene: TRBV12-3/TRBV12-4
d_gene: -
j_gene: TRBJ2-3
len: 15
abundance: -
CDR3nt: TGTGCCAGCAGTCCCGATGGGGCGAGCACAGATACGCAGTATTTT
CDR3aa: CASSPDGASTDTQYF

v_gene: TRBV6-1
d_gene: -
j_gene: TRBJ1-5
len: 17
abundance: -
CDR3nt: TGTGCCAGCACCCAGGCGTTGAGGAGAAGGGGGAATCAGCCCCAGCATTTT
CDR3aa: CASTQALRRRGNQPQHF

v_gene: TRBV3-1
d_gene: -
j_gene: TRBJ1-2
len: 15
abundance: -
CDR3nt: TGTGCCAGCAGCCCCCGGGCAGTCGCGAACTATGGCTACACCTTC
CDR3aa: CASSPRAVANYGYTF

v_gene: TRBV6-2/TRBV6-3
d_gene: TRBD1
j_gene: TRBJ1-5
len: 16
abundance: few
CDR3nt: TGTGCCAGCATCCAGGGACAGGGCGGGGAGCATCAGCCCCAGCATTTT
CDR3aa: CASIQGQGGEHQPQHF

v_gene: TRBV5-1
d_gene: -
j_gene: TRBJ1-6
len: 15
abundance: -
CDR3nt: TGCGCCAGCAGCACAAACCTGGGGTCAAATTCACCCCTCCACTTT
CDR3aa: CASSTNLGSNSPLHF

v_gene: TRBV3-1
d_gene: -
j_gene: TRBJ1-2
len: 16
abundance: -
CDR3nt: TGTGCCAGCAGCCAACGAACAGGCCCCTTCAACTATGGCTACACCTTC
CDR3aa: CASSQRTGPFNYGYTF

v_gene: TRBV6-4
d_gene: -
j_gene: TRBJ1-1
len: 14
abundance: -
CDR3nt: TGTGCCAGCAGTGCTGCGGGTGGGGTCACTGAAGCTTTCTTT
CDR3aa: CASSAAGGVTEAFF

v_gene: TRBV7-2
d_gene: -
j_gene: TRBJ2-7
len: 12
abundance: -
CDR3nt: TGTGCCAGCAGCTTAGGCAAGAACGAGCAGTACTTC
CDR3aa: CASSLGKNEQYF

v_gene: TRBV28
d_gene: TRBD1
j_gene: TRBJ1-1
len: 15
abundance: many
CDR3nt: TGTGCCAGCAGTTTCGGACAGGGGCATGTCACTGAAGCTTTCTTT
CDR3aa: CASSFGQGHVTEAFF

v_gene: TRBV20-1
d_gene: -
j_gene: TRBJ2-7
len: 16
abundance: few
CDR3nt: TGCAGTGCTAGATCCCGCGGGGTACTCCTTCCCCACGAGCAGTACTTC
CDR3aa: CSARSRGVLLPHEQYF

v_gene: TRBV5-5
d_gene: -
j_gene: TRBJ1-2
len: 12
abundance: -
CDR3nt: TGTGCCAGCAGCTTGTATGACTATGGCTACACCTTC
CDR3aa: CASSLYDYGYTF

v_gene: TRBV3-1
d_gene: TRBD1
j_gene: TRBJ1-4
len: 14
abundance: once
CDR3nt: TGTGCCAGCAGCCAACCGACAGGGGACGAAAAACTGTTTTTT
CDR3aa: CASSQPTGDEKLFF

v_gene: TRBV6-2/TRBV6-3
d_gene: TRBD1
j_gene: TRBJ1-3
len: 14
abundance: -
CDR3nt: TGTGCCAACCACAGGGGTGACTCTGGAAACACCATATATTTT
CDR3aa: CANHRGDSGNTIYF